Below, one T cell receptor beta chain is given with its context. Its specificity is not known. RNA was extracted from bulk tissue without any cell sorting. The entry originates in a study of tumor and adjacent non-tumor tissue in lung cancer. Study outcomes and limitations: Tumor tissue had significantly higher TCR diversity than normal lung.

CDR3 size: 15 residues. Germline V gene sequence: CDR1 SQVTM, CDR2 ANQGSEA. Trimming stripped 1 base from V and 0 bases from J, with 11 bases between. Three rounds of nested PCR, following a modified ARM-PCR protocol, produced the TCRbeta library. TCRdb re-derived calls from the multiplex PCR reads in MiXCR, one entry per CDR3 protein. The sample contains more than 90,000 distinct CDR3 sequences, 67% of which appear only once. Specimen: lung tumor tissue. The TCR was taken from a man aged 55 to 70 with non-small cell lung cancer. This rearrangement joins TRBV29-1 to TRBJ2-3; a possible D gene is TRBD2 (6 bases). The DNA for the CDR3 is TGCAGCGTTGAAGTGAGGGACTCTAGCACAGATACGCAGTATTTT. Encoded protein: CSVEVRDSSTDTQYF.